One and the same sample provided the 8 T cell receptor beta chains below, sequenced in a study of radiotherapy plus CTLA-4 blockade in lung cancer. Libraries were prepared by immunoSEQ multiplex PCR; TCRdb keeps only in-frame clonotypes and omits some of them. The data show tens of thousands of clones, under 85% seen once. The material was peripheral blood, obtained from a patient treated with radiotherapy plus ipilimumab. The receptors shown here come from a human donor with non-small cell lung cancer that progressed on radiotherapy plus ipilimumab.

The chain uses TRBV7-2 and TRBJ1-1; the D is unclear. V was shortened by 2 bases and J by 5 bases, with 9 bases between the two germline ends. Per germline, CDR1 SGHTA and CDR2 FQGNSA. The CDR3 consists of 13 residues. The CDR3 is CASSLSGWTEAFF. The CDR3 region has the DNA TGTGCCAGCAGCTTATCGGGGTGGACTGAAGCTTTCTTT. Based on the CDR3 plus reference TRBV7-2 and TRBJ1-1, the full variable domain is GAGVSQSPSNKVTEKGKDVELRCDPISGHTALYWYRQSLGQGLEFLIYFQGNSAPDKSGLPSDRFSAERTGGSVSTLTIQRTQQEDSAVYLCASSLSGWTEAFFGQGTRLTVV.

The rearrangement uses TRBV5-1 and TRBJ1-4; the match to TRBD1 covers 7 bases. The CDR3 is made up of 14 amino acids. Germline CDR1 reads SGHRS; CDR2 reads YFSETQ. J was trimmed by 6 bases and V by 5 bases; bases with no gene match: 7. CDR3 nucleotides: TGCGCCAGCAGATCCGGGACAGATCATGAAAAACTGTTTTTT. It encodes CASRSGTDHEKLFF. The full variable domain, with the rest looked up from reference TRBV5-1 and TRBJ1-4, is KAGVTQTPRYLIKTRGQQVTLSCSPISGHRSVSWYQQTPGQGLQFLFEYFSETQRNKGNFPGRFSGRQFSNSRSEMNVSTLELGDSALYLCASRSGTDHEKLFFGSGTQLSVL.

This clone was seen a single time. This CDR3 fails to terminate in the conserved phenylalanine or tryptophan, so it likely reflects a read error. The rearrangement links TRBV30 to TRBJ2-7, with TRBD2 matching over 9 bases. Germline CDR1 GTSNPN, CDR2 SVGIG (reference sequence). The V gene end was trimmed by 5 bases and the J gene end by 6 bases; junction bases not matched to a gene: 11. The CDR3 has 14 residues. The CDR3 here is CAWAPGREGLEQYL. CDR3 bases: TGTGCCTGGGCCCCAGGGCGGGAGGGCCTCGAGCAGTACCTC.

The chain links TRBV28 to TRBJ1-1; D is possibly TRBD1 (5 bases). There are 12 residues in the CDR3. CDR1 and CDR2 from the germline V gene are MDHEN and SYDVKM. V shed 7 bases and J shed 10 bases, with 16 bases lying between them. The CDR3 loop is CASTPGPWTAFF. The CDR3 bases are TGTGCCAGCACCCCGGGACCCTGGACAGCTTTCTTT. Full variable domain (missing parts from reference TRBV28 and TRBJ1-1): DVKVTQSSRYLVKRTGEKVFLECVQDMDHENMFWYRQDPGLGLRLIYFSYDVKMKEKGDIPEGYSVSREKKERFSLILESASTNQTSMYLCASTPGPWTAFFGQGTRLTVV.

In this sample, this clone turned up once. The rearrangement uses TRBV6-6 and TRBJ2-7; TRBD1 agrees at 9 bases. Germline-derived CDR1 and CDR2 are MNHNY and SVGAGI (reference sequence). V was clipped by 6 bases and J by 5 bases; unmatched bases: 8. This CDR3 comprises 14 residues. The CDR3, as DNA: TGTGCCAGCAGGGGGACAGGGCCGTCTCACGAGCAGTACTTC. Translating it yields CASRGTGPSHEQYF.

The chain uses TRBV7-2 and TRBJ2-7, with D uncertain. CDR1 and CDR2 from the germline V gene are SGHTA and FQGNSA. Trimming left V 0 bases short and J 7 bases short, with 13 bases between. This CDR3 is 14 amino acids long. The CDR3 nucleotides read TGTGCCAGCAGCTTAGCCGGCGCATTATGGGAGCAGTACTTC. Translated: CASSLAGALWEQYF.

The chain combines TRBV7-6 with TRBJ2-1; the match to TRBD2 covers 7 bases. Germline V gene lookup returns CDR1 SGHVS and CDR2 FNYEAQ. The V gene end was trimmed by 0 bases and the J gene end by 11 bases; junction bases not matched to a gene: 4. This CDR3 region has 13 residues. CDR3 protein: CASSLALSGQQFF. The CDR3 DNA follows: TGTGCCAGCAGCTTAGCGCTTAGCGGGCAGCAGTTCTTC.

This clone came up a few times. CDR3 DNA: TGTGCCAGCAGCTTAGGGGGCGGGATCGATACGCAGTATTTT. Protein: CASSLGGGIDTQYF. V gene TRBV7-2 combines with J gene TRBJ2-3, with a weak D call TRBD2 (6 bases). The CDR3 sequence is 14 residues long. Germline CDR1 SGHTA, CDR2 FQGNSA. V shed 1 base and J shed 6 bases, with 11 bases lying between them.